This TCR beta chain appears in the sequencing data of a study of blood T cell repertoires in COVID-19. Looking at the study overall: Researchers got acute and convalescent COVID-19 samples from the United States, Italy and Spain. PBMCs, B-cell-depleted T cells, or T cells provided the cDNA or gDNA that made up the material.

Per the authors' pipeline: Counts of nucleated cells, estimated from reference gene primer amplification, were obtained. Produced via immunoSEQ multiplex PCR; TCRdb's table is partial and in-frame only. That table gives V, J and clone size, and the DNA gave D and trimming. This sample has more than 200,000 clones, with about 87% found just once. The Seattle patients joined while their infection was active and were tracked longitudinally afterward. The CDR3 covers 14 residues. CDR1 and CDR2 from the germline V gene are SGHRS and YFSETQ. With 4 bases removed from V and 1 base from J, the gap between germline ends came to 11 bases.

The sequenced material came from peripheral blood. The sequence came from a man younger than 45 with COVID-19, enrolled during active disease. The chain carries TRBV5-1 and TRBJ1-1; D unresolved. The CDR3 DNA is TGCGCCAGCAGCCTGAGTGCGAAGAACACTGAAGCTTTCTTT. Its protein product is CASSLSAKNTEAFF. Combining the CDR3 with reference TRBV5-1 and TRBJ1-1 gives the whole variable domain KAGVTQTPRYLIKTRGQQVTLSCSPISGHRSVSWYQQTPGQGLQFLFEYFSETQRNKGNFPGRFSGRQFSNSRSEMNVSTLELGDSALYLCASSLSAKNTEAFFGQGTRLTVV.